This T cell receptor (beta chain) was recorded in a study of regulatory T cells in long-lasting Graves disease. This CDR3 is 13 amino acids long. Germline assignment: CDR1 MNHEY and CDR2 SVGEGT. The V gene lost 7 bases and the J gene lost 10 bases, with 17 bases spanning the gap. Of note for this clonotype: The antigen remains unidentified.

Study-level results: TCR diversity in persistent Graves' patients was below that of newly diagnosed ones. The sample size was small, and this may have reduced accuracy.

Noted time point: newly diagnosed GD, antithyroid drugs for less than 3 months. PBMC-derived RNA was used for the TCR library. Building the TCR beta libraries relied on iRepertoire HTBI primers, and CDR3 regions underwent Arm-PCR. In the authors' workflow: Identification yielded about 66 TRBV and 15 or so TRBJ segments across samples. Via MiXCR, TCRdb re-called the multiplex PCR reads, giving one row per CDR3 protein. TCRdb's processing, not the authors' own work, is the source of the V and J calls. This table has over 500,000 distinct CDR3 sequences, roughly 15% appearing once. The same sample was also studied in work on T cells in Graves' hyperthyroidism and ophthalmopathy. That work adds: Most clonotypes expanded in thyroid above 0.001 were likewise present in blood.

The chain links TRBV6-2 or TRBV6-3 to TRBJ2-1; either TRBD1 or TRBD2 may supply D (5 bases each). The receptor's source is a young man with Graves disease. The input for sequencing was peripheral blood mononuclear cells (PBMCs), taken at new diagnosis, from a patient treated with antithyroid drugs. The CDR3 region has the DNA TGTGCCAGCACCCGGGACCTATGGGGCGAGCAGTTCTTC. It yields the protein CASTRDLWGEQFF.